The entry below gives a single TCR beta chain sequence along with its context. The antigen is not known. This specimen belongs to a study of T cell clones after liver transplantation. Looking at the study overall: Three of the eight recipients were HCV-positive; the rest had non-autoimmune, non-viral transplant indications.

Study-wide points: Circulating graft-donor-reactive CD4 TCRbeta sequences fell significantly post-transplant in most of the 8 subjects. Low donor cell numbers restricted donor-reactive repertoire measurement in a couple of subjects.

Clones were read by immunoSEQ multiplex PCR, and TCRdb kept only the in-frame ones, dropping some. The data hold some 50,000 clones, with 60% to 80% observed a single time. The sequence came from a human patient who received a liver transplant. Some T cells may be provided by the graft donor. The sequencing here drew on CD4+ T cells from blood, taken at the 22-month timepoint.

CDR3 in DNA: TGTGCCAGCAGCCCCATTAATGAGCAGTTCTTC. Translated: CASSPINEQFF. The V and J genes are TRBV7-6 and TRBJ2-1; D remains unclear. Looked up from germline, CDR1 is SGHVS and CDR2 is FNYEAQ. The CDR3 is 11 amino acids. The V and J ends lost 5 bases and 7 bases respectively, with 6 bases between them.